These 13 T cell receptor beta chains came from one sample sequenced in a study of T-cell reconstitution after alpha-beta-depleted transplantation in children. The library targeted TCRbeta and was prepared with unique molecular identifiers. TCRdb reprocessed the PCR reads via MiXCR and lists one record per CDR3 protein. The sample shows almost 400,000 distinct CDR3 sequences, roughly 20% of them seen only once. Here the sequenced sample was PBMCs from the stem cell graft donor, taken from the stem cell graft. The receptors come from a human donor who donated a stem cell graft to a child with acute myeloid leukemia.

This chain joins TRBV7-8 and TRBJ2-2; TRBD2 is a possible D gene (5 bases). Trimming stripped 4 bases from V and 3 bases from J, with 9 bases between. CDR1 and CDR2 from the germline V gene are SGHVS and FQNEAQ. The length of the CDR3 is 14 residues. The CDR3 DNA reads as TGTGCCAGCAGCTACAGCGGATACACCGGGGAGCTGTTTTTT. It is translated as CASSYSGYTGELFF.

The J gene is TRBJ1-2, the V gene TRBV29-1; D is unresolved. This CDR3 comprises 12 residues. The germline gives CDR1 SQVTM, CDR2 ANQGSEA. Deletions cut 3 bases from V and 3 bases from J, with 8 bases between. The CDR3 nucleotides are TGCAGCGTTGAGAGGGAGGACTATGGCTACACCTTC. Translating it yields CSVEREDYGYTF. The full variable domain, with the rest looked up from reference TRBV29-1 and TRBJ1-2, is SAVISQKPSRDICQRGTSLTIQCQVDSQVTMMFWYRQQPGQSLTLIATANQGSEATYESGFVIDKFPISRPNLTFSTLTVSNMSPEDSSIYLCSVEREDYGYTFGSGTRLTVV.

V and J are TRBV20-1 and TRBJ1-5; D may be TRBD1 (6 bases). Deletions cut 4 bases from V and 0 bases from J, with 13 bases between. Germline CDR1 DFQATT, CDR2 SNEGSKA (reference sequence). The CDR3 runs 15 residues. Here the CDR3 reads CSAIQGSLSNQPQHF. DNA for the CDR3: TGCAGTGCTATACAGGGAAGCCTTAGCAATCAGCCCCAGCATTTT.

This clonotype appeared a few times. CDR3 sequence: CASRGGGNIQYF. The CDR3 coding sequence is TGTGCCAGCAGGGGAGGGGGGAACATTCAGTACTTC. The chain carries TRBV7-2 and TRBJ2-4, with D perhaps TRBD2 (7 bases). CDR1 SGHTA and CDR2 FQGNSA come from the germline V gene. The germline V and J ends were trimmed by 6 bases and 7 bases, with 10 bases remaining between them. This CDR3 comprises 12 residues.

This clonotype was detected many times. The chain is built from TRBV20-1 and TRBJ2-7; 8 bases align to TRBD2. The CDR3 extends over 13 amino acids. Germline CDR1 and CDR2: DFQATT and SNEGSKA (reference sequence). The ends lost 5 bases at V and 7 bases at J; junction bases unmatched: 10. CDR3 sequence: CSAQIAGPGEQYF. In DNA, the CDR3 is TGCAGTGCTCAGATAGCGGGACCTGGGGAGCAGTACTTC.

In this sample, this clonotype turned up a few times. This chain joins TRBV6-6 and TRBJ2-7; D is possibly TRBD1 or TRBD2 (5 bases each). The CDR3 sequence is 13 residues long. The germline gives CDR1 MNHNY, CDR2 SVGAGI (reference sequence). V gave up 3 bases and J gave up 6 bases, with 12 bases separating them. CDR3 in DNA: TGTGCCAGCAGTTATGATATTGGGGGCGAGCAGTACTTC. Translating it yields CASSYDIGGEQYF.

This clonotype was seen only a few times. The gene calls are TRBV24-1 and TRBJ2-5, with D perhaps being TRBD1 or TRBD2 (6 bases each). The CDR3 contains 15 residues. CDR1 KGHDR and CDR2 SFDVKD come from the germline V gene. The V end was cut by 0 bases, the J end by 2 bases, with 9 bases between. CDR3 loop: CATSDLTGRQETQYF. The CDR3 nucleotides are TGTGCCACCAGTGATTTGACAGGGAGGCAAGAGACCCAGTACTTC.

Remarks on this clonotype: A single base separates this from a much larger clone, so it may be a read error. The gene calls are TRBV20-1 and TRBJ2-2, with 8 bases matching TRBD1. The CDR3 is 16 residues long. CDR1 and CDR2 from the germline V gene are DFQATT and SNEGSKA (reference sequence). This chain's CDR3 is CCARDLGQGNTGELFF. CDR3 DNA sequence: TGCTGTGCTAGAGATCTAGGACAGGGGAACACCGGGGAGCTGTTTTTT.

This clonotype was picked up many times. The rearrangement links TRBV7-2 to TRBJ2-1, with D perhaps matching TRBD2 (5 bases). The length of the CDR3 is 14 residues. Trimming shortened V by 6 bases and J by 2 bases, and 11 bases separated the two germline ends. Germline loops: CDR1 SGHTA, CDR2 FQGNSA. The CDR3 protein is CASRGAATYNEQFF. The CDR3 region has the DNA TGTGCCAGCAGAGGAGCGGCGACCTACAATGAGCAGTTCTTC.

This chain uses TRBV29-1 with TRBJ1-5, with 10 bases matching TRBD1. The CDR3 extends over 14 amino acids. Germline CDR1 SQVTM, CDR2 ANQGSEA. V dropped 5 bases and J dropped 6; count of bases not matched to a gene: 7. The CDR3 here is CSVLATGGGQPQHF. As DNA, the CDR3 is TGCAGCGTTTTGGCGACAGGGGGCGGTCAGCCCCAGCATTTT.

J is TRBJ2-2 and V is TRBV4-1; D is ambiguous. The CDR3 totals 12 residues. V lost 2 bases, J lost 2 bases, and 0 bases lay in between. CDR1 and CDR2 (germline): MGHRA, YSYEKL. The CDR3 is CASSQNTGELFF. The CDR3 DNA follows: TGCGCCAGCAGCCAAAACACCGGGGAGCTGTTTTTT.

This clonotype was recorded many times. V usage is TRBV29-1 and J usage is TRBJ2-7, with 10 bases matching TRBD1. Losses at the gene ends were 4 bases for V and 5 bases for J; bases not matched to a gene: 8. The CDR3 is 14 residues long. The germline V gene has CDR1 SQVTM and CDR2 ANQGSEA. This CDR3 reads CSVAPGQGFHEQYF. For the CDR3, the DNA is TGCAGCGTTGCACCGGGACAGGGGTTCCACGAGCAGTACTTC.

The table lists this clonotype with many counts. This rearrangement joins TRBV5-1 to TRBJ1-3; unclear D gene. CDR1 is SGHRS, CDR2 YFSETQ, per germline. The V gene lost 0 bases and the J gene lost 2 bases, with 18 bases spanning the gap. The CDR3 spans 18 residues. In DNA, the CDR3 is TGCGCCAGCAGCTTGGAAGGACGGGGAGCGAGGGCTGGAAACACCATATATTTT. It codes for CASSLEGRGARAGNTIYF. The full variable domain, completed using reference TRBV5-1 and TRBJ1-3, is KAGVTQTPRYLIKTRGQQVTLSCSPISGHRSVSWYQQTPGQGLQFLFEYFSETQRNKGNFPGRFSGRQFSNSRSEMNVSTLELGDSALYLCASSLEGRGARAGNTIYFGEGSWLTVV.